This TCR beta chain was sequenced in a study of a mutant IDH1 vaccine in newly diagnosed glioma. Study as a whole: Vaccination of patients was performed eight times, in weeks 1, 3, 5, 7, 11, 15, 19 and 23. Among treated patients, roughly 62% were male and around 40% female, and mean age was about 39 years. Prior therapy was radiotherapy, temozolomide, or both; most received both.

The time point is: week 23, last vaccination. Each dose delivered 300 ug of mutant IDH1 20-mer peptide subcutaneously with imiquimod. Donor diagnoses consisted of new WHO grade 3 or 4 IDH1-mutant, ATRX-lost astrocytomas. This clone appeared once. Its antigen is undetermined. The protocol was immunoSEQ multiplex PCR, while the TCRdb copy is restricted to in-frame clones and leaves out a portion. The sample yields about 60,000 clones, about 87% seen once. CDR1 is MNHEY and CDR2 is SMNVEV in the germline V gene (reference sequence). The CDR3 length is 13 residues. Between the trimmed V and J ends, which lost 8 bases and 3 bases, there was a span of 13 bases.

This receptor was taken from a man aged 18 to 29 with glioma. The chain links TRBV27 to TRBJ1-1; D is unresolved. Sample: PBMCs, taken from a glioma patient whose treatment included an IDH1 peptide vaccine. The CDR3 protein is CASRSIADTEAFF. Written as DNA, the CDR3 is TGTGCCAGCCGCTCAATTGCGGACACTGAAGCTTTCTTT.